A selection of T cell receptor beta chains follows, all from one sample in a study of blood T cell repertoires in COVID-19. Assay: immunoSEQ multiplex PCR; the TCRdb copy retains only in-frame clones and omits some. The sample has about 50,000 clones, about 84% seen once. Specimen: peripheral blood. These receptors all stem from a woman aged 55-70 years with acute or convalescent COVID-19. Both conserved end residues are part of each CDR3. The D gene is left open where the match is weak. The size field is filled for only some rows; it gives once, few, many or a size class.

TRBV6-4	NA	NA	TRBJ2-1	TGTGCCAGCAGTAACAGCAACAATGAGCAGTTCTTC	CASSNSNNEQFF
TRBV9	NA	NA	TRBJ1-1	TGTGCCAGCAGCGTAGGTGCGAAGACTGAAGCTTTCTTT	CASSVGAKTEAFF
TRBV30	NA	TRBD1	TRBJ1-1	TGTGCCTGGAGCAGGGACAGGGGCACTGAAGCTTTCTTT	CAWSRDRGTEAFF
TRBV6-5	few	NA	TRBJ1-4	TGTGCCAGCGGAAAAGGGGGACCCTCGTGGGAAAAACTGTTTTTT	CASGKGGPSWEKLFF
TRBV18	few	NA	TRBJ1-4	TGTGCCAGCTCACCACCTCACGGAACTAATGAAAAACTGTTTTTT	CASSPPHGTNEKLFF
TRBV19	NA	NA	TRBJ2-4	TGTGCCAGTAGTCATCGGGAAGCCAAAAACATTCAGTACTTC	CASSHREAKNIQYF
TRBV28	NA	NA	TRBJ1-2	TGTGCCAGCAGTTTATCCAGGGCTGGCTACACCTTC	CASSLSRAGYTF
TRBV30	NA	NA	TRBJ1-2	TGTGCCAGCCGAGCAGGGATACGGTCGTACTCTAACTATGGCTACACCTTC	CASRAGIRSYSNYGYTF
TRBV4-1	NA	NA	TRBJ2-7	TGCGCCAGCAGCCAATGGTGGGGGGAAAACTACGAGCAGTACTTC	CASSQWWGENYEQYF
TRBV27	NA	TRBD1	TRBJ1-4	TGTGCCAGCAGTTTATGGGGACAGGGCACGACGGGTGAAAAACTGTTTTTT	CASSLWGQGTTGEKLFF
TRBV7-3	NA	TRBD2	TRBJ2-1	TGTGCCAGCAGCTTTGGGACTAGCTCGTCGAGGGGTGAGCAGTTCTTC	CASSFGTSSSRGEQFF
TRBV5-1	NA	TRBD1	TRBJ1-3	TGCGCCAGCAGCTTGCAGGGGGCAGGGGACACCATATATTTT	CASSLQGAGDTIYF
TRBV4-1	NA	NA	TRBJ1-1	TGCGCCAGCAGCCATTTAATTGTCGGGTTAGAGAACACTGAAGCTTTCTTT	CASSHLIVGLENTEAFF
TRBV6-4	NA	NA	TRBJ2-1	TGTGCCAGCAGCCGGACACTTAACAATGAGCAGTTCTTC	CASSRTLNNEQFF
TRBV18	few	TRBD1	TRBJ1-1	TGTGCCAGCTCATCTACCGGGACAGGGAAATCGAACACTGAAGCTTTCTTT	CASSSTGTGKSNTEAFF
TRBV19	NA	TRBD1	TRBJ2-7	TGTGCCAGTAGTTTCCGACCGGGACAGGGGGCTTACGAGCAGTACTTC	CASSFRPGQGAYEQYF
TRBV7-2	NA	NA	TRBJ1-1	TGTGCCAGCAGCTCGACTATCTGGGTTGTGGGCACTGAAGCTTTCTTT	CASSSTIWVVGTEAFF
TRBV9	NA	TRBD1	TRBJ2-3	TGTGCCAGCAGCAAATTACATGGACAGGTAGGGACAGATACGCAGTATTTT	CASSKLHGQVGTDTQYF
TRBV24-1	NA	TRBD1	TRBJ2-1	TGTGCCACCAGACAGGGGGCGAGCAATGAGCAGTTCTTC	CATRQGASNEQFF
TRBV27	few	NA	TRBJ2-2	TGTGCCAGCAGTCCGTCTGTCACCGGGGAGCTGTTTTTT	CASSPSVTGELFF
TRBV2	NA	NA	TRBJ1-5	TGTGCCAGCAGTGAGAACAGGGATCAGCCCCAGCATTTT	CASSENRDQPQHF
TRBV6-5	NA	NA	TRBJ1-5	TGTGCCAGCAGCCGTCAGCCCCAGCATTTT	CASSRQPQHF